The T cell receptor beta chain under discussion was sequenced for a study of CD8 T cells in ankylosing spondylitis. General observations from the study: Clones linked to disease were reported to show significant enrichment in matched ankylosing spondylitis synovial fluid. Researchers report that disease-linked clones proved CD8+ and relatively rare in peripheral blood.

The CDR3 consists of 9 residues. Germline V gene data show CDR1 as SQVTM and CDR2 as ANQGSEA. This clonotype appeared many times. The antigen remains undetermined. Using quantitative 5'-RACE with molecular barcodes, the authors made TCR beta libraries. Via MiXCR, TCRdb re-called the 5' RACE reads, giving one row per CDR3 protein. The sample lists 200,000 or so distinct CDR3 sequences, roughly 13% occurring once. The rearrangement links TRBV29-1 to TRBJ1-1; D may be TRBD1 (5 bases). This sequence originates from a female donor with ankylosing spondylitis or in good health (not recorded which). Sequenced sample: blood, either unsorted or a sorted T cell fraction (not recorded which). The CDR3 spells CRGSGDAFF. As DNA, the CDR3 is TGCAGGGGGAGTGGGGACGCTTTCTTT.